This T cell receptor beta chain is drawn from a study of Graves' ophthalmopathy and Graves' hyperthyroidism. Turning to the study itself: Hyperthyroidism showing no ophthalmopathy within 18 months of follow-up was stable.

Other autoimmune diseases, uncontrolled infections, pregnancy or lactation excluded patients from enrollment. RNA transcripts were the template, and TCR beta CDR3 regions were amplified from them. An initial RT-PCR round employing HTBI primers preceded a second-round multiplex PCR. MiXCR, run by TCRdb on the multiplex PCR reads, gives a single entry per CDR3 protein. The profile shows over a million distinct CDR3 sequences, about 40% of them singletons. This clonotype originated in an adult man with Graves' hyperthyroidism. Sample: peripheral blood or thyroid tissue (not recorded which).

CDR3 protein: CASSLPRQGTYEQYF. The CDR3 DNA reads TGCGCCAGCAGCTTACCTCGCCAGGGCACCTACGAGCAGTACTTC. The V and J genes are TRBV5-1 and TRBJ2-7, with D possibly TRBD1 on 5 matching bases. V lost 2 bases, J lost 2 bases, and 14 bases lay in between. The CDR3 loop spans 15 amino acids. Germline values: CDR1 SGHRS, CDR2 YFSETQ. The full variable domain, with the rest looked up from reference TRBV5-1 and TRBJ2-7, is KAGVTQTPRYLIKTRGQQVTLSCSPISGHRSVSWYQQTPGQGLQFLFEYFSETQRNKGNFPGRFSGRQFSNSRSEMNVSTLELGDSALYLCASSLPRQGTYEQYFGPGTRLTVT.